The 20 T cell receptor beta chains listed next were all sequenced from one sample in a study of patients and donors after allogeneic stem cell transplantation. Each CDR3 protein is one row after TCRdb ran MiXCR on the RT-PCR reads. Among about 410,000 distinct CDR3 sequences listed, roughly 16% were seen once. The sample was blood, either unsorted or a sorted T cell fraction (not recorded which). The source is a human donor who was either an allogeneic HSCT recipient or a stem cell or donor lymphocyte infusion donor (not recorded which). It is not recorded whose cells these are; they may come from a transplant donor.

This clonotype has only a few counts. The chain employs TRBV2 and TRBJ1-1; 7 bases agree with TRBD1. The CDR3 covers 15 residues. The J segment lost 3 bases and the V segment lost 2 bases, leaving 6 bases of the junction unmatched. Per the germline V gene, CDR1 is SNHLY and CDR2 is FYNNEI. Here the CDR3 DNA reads TGTGCCAGCAGTGAATCAGGACAGGTTGACACTGAAGCTTTCTTT. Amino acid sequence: CASSESGQVDTEAFF. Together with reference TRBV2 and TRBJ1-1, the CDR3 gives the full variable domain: EPEVTQTPSHQVTQMGQEVILRCVPISNHLYFYWYRQILGQKVEFLVSFYNNEISEKSEIFDDQFSVERPDGSNFTLKIRSTKLEDSAMYFCASSESGQVDTEAFFGQGTRLTVV.

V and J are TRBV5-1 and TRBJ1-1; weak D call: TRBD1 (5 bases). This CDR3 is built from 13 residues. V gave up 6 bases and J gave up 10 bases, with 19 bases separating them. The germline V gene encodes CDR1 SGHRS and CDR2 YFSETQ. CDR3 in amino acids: CASTPGSGERAFF. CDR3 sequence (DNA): TGCGCCAGCACTCCCGGTTCGGGGGAAAGAGCTTTCTTT.

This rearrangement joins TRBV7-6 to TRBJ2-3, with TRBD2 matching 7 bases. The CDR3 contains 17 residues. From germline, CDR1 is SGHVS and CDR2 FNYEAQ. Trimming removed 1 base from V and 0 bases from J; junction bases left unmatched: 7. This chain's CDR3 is CASSLGRRRESTDTQYF. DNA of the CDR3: TGTGCCAGCAGCTTAGGTAGGCGGCGGGAGAGCACAGATACGCAGTATTTT.

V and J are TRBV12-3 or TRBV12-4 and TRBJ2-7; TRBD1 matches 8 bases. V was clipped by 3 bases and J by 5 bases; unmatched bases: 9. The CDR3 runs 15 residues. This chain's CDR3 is CASSFPGQGGHEQYF. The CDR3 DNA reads TGTGCCAGCAGTTTTCCTGGACAGGGCGGCCACGAGCAGTACTTC.

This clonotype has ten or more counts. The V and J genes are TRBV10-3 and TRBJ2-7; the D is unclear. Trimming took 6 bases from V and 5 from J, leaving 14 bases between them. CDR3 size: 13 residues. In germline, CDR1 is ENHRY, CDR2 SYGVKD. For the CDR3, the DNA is TGTGCCATCAGCGCGATGGGGTTTGACGAGCAGTACTTC. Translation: CAISAMGFDEQYF.

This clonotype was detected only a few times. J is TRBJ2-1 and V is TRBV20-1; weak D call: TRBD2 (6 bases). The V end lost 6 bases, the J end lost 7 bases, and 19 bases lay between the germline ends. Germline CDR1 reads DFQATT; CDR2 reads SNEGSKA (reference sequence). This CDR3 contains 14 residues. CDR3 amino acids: CSAPRMRRANEQFF. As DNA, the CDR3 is TGCAGTGCCCCGAGGATGAGGAGGGCTAATGAGCAGTTCTTC.

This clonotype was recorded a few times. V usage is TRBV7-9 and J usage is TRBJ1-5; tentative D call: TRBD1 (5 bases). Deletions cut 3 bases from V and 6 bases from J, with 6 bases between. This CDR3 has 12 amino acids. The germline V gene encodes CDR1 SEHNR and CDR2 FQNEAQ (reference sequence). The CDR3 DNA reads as TGTGCCAGCAGCTTTGGGGCTCAGCCCCAGCATTTT. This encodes CASSFGAQPQHF.

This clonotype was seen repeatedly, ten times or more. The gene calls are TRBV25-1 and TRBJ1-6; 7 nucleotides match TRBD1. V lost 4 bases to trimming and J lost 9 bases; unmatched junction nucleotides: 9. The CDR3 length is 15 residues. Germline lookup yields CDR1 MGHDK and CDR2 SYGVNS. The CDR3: CASSGGQAHSSPLHF. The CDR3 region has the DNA TGTGCCAGCAGTGGCGGACAGGCCCATAGTTCACCCCTCCACTTT.

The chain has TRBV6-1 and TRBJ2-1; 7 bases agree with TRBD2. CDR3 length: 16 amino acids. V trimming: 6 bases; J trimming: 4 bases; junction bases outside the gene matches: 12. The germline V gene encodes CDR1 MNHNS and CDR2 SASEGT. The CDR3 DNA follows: TGTGCCAGCAGCCGAATTACGACTAGCTCGTACAATGAGCAGTTCTTC. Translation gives CASSRITTSSYNEQFF.

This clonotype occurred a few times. The CDR3 here is CSASSTSGSVTDTQYF. The CDR3 region has the DNA TGCAGTGCTAGTTCGACTAGCGGGAGTGTGACAGATACGCAGTATTTT. The chain links TRBV20-1 to TRBJ2-3; 12 nucleotides agree with TRBD2. The CDR3 totals 16 residues. Germline lookup yields CDR1 DFQATT and CDR2 SNEGSKA (reference sequence). V trimming: 3 bases; J trimming: 3 bases; junction bases outside the gene matches: 7.

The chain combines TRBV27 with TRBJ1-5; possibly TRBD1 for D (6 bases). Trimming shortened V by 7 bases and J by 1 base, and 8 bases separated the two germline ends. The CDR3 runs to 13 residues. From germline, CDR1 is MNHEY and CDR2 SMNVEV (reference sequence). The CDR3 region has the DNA TGTGCCAGCAAGAGGGGGAGCAATCAGCCCCAGCATTTT. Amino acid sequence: CASKRGSNQPQHF.

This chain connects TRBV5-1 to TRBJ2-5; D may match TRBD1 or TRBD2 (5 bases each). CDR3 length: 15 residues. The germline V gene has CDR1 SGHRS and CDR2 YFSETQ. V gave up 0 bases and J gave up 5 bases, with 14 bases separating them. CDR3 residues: CASSLEASRGETQYF. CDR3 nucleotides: TGCGCCAGCAGCTTGGAGGCTTCGAGGGGTGAGACCCAGTACTTC.

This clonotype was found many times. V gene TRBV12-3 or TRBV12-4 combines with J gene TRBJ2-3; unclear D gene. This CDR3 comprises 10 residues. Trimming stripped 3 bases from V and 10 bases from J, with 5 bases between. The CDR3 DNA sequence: TGTGCCAGCAGTTTCACTTCGCAGTATTTT. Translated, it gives CASSFTSQYF.

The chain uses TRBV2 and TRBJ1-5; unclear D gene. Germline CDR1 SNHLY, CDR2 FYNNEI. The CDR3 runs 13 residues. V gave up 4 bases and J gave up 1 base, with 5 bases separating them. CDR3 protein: CASSAVSNQPQHF. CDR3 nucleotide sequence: TGTGCCAGCAGTGCCGTGAGCAATCAGCCCCAGCATTTT.

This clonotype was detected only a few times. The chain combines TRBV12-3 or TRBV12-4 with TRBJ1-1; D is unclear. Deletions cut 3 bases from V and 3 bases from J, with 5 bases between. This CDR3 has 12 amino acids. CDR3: CASSFEYTEAFF. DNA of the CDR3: TGTGCCAGCAGTTTCGAGTACACTGAAGCTTTCTTT.

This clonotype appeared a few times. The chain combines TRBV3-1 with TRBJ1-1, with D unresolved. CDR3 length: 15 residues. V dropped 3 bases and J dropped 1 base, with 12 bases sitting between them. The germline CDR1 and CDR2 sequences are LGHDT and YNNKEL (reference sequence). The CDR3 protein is CASSQHAGANTEAFF. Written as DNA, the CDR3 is TGTGCCAGCAGCCAGCATGCAGGAGCGAACACTGAAGCTTTCTTT.

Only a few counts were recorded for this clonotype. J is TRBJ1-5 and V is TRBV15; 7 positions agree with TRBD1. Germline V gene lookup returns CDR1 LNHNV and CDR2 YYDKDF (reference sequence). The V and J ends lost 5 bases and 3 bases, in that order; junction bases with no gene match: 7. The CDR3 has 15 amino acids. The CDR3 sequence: CATSPYDRANQPQHF. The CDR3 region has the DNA TGTGCCACCAGCCCTTATGACAGGGCCAATCAGCCCCAGCATTTT.

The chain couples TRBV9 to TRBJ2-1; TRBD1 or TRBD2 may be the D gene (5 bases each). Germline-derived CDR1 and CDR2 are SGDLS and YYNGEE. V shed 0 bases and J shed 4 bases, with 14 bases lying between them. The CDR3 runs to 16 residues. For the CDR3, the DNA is TGTGCCAGCAGCGTAGAATTCGGGACGGTATACAATGAGCAGTTCTTC. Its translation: CASSVEFGTVYNEQFF.

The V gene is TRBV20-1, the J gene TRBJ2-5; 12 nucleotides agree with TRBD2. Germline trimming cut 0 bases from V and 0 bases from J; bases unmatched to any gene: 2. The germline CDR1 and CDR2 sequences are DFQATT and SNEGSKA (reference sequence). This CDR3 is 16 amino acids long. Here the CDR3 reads CSARDTSGGYQETQYF. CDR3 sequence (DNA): TGCAGTGCTAGAGATACTAGCGGGGGGTACCAAGAGACCCAGTACTTC.

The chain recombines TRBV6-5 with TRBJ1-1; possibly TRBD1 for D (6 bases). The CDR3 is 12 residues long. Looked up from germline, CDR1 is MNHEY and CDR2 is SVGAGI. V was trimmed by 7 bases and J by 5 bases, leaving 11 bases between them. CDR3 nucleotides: TGTGCCAGCACCGAAGGACAGACTGAAGCTTTCTTT. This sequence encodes CASTEGQTEAFF.